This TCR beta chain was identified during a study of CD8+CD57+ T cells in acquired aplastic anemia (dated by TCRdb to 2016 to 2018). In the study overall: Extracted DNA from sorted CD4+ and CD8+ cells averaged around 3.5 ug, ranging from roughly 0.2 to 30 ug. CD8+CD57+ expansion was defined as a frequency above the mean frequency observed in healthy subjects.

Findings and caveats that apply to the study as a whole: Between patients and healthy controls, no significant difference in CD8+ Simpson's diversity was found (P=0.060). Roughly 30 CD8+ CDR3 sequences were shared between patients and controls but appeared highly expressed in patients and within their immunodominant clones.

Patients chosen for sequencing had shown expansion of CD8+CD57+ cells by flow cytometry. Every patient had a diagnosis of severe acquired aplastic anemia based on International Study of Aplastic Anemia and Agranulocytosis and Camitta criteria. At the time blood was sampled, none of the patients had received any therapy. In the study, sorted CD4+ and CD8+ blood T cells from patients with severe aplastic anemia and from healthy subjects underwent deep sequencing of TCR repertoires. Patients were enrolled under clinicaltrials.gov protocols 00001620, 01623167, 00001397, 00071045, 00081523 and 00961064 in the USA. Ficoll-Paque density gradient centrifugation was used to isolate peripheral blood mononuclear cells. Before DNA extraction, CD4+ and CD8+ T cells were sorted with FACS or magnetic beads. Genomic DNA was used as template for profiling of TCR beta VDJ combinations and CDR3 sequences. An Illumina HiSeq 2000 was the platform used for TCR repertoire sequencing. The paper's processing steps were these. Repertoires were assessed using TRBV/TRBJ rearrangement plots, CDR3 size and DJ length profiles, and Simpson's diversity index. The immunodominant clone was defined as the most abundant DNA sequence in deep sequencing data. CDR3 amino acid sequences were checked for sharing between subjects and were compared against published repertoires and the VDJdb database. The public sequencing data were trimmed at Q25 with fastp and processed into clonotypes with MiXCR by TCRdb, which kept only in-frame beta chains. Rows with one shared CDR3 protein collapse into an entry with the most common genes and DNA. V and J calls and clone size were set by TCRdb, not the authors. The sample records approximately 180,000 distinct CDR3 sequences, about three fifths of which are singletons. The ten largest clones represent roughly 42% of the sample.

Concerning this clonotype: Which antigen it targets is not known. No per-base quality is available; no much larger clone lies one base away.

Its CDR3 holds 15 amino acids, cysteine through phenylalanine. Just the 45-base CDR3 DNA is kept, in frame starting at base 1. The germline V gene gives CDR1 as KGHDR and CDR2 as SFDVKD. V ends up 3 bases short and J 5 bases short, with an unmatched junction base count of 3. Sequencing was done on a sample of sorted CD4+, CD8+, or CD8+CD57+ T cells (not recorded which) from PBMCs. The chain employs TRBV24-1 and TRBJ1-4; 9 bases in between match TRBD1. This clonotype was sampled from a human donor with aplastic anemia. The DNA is TGTGCCACCAGTGATCCGGGACAGGGCAATGAAAAACTGTTTTTT. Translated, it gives CATSDPGQGNEKLFF.